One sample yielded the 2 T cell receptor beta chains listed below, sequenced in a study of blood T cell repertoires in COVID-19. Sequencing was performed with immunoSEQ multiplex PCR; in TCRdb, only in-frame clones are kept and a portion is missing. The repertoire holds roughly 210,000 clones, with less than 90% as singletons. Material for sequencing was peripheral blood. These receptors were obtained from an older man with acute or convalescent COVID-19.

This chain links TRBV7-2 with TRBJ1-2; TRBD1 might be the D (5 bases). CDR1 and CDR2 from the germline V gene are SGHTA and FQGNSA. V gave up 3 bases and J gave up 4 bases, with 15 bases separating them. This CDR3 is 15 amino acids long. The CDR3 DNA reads TGTGCCAGCAGCTTCCAGGGTTACTCCCGCTATGGCTACACCTTC. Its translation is CASSFQGYSRYGYTF. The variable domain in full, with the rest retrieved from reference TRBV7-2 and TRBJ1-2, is GAGVSQSPSNKVTEKGKDVELRCDPISGHTALYWYRQSLGQGLEFLIYFQGNSAPDKSGLPSDRFSAERTGGSVSTLTIQRTQQEDSAVYLCASSFQGYSRYGYTFGSGTRLTVV.

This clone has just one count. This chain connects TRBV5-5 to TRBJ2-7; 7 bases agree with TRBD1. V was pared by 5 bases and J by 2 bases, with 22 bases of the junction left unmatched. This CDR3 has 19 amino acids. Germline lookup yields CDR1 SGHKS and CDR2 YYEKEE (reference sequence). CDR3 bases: TGTGCCAGCAGTAAGCCGAGGACAGGTCCTCAGACTAATCCCTACGAGCAGTACTTC. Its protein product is CASSKPRTGPQTNPYEQYF. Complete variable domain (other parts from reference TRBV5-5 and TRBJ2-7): DAGVTQSPTHLIKTRGQQVTLRCSPISGHKSVSWYQQVLGQGPQFIFQYYEKEERGRGNFPDRFSARQFPNYSSELNVNALLLGDSALYLCASSKPRTGPQTNPYEQYFGPGTRLTVT.